This TCR beta chain derives from a study of T cell repertoires in cytomegalovirus infection. Study background: Matching HLA type and CMV infection were both indicated by public TCR beta signatures. Points from the study as a whole: HLA-C-restricted, CMV-specific TCR beta clonotypes were dominant ex vivo. Frequencies of public TCR beta families were cumulated, and this identified carriers of CMV plus the relevant HLA.

Only a few counts were recorded for this clonotype. The antigen is unknown. CDR3 size: 13 residues. Germline loops: CDR1 KGHSH, CDR2 LQKENI. The ends were cut back, 6 bases at V and 7 bases at J, with 15 bases in the middle. TCRdb re-derived calls from the reads in MiXCR, one entry per CDR3 protein. The sample comprises approximately 500,000 distinct CDR3 sequences, approximately 11% of which are singletons, and roughly a tenth rests with the top ten. Sample: PBMCs. This chain connects TRBV18 to TRBJ1-1; possibly TRBD1 for D (5 bases). This TCR came from a human donor in good health (CMV status not recorded). Some clones in this sample may be carry-over from other donors' samples. The DNA for the CDR3 is TGTGCCAGCTCCCCAGCCATTCAGGGTGAAGCTTTCTTT. This translates into CASSPAIQGEAFF. The full variable domain, its missing parts supplied by reference TRBV18 and TRBJ1-1, is NAGVMQNPRHLVRRRGQEARLRCSPMKGHSHVYWYRQLPEEGLKFMVYLQKENIIDESGMPKERFSAEFPKEGPSILRIQQVVRGDSAAYFCASSPAIQGEAFFGQGTRLTVV.